A single sample is the source of the 6 T cell receptor beta chains below, sequenced in a study of siplizumab effects on memory and regulatory T cells (dated by TCRdb to between 2018 and 2021). Library preparation employed the immunoSEQ multiplex PCR assay. The clones in this table, taken by TCRdb from immuneACCESS, are in-frame only. Not every clone is retained; where verified, under half of the shortfall comes from an unresolved V gene, and the cause of the rest is unknown. This sample holds about 100,000 clones; over 90% were observed only once. The ten top clones hold 12% of the sample. Material: non-Treg CD4+ T cells sorted from blood. This specimen's cell subset or site label, interpreted: FACS-sorted unstimulated CD4+ non-regulatory T cells. The receptor source for this set is a human donor in good health.

V gene TRBV15 combines with J gene TRBJ1-1, with D possibly TRBD1 on 6 matching bases. Germline V gene data show CDR1 as LNHNV and CDR2 as YYDKDF (reference sequence). V was trimmed by 1 base and J by 3 bases, leaving 6 bases between them. CDR3 length: 13 amino acids. The CDR3 coding sequence is TGTGCCACCAGCAGAGCAGGGGACACTGAAGCTTTCTTT. Translated: CATSRAGDTEAFF.

The V and J genes are TRBV19 and TRBJ2-7; 14 nucleotides line up with TRBD2. Germline V CDR1 and CDR2: LNHDA, SQIVND (reference sequence). The CDR3 spans 16 residues. Trimming cost V 3 bases and J 6 bases; bases outside gene matches: 7. CDR3 sequence (DNA): TGTGCCAGTAGTATCGTGACTAGCGGGAGGGCCATCGAGCAGTACTTC. This sequence encodes CASSIVTSGRAIEQYF.

V usage is TRBV4-2 and J usage is TRBJ2-1; 7 bases align to TRBD2. Trimming took 1 base from V and 0 from J; bases not matched to a gene: 6. Germline loops: CDR1 LGHNA, CDR2 YNFKEQ. This CDR3 is built from 17 residues. The CDR3 bases are TGTGCCAGCAGCCAAGGTGGGGGAGGGCCCTCCTACAATGAGCAGTTCTTC. It encodes CASSQGGGGPSYNEQFF.

The genes are TRBV7-3 and TRBJ2-1, with 8 bases that match TRBD2. The CDR3 is made up of 16 amino acids. V trimming: 5 bases; J trimming: 0 bases; junction bases outside the gene matches: 6. Germline values: CDR1 SGHTA, CDR2 FQGTGA. Here the CDR3 reads CASSPRGGSSYNEQFF. The DNA for the CDR3 is TGTGCCAGCAGCCCCCGGGGGGGAAGCTCCTACAATGAGCAGTTCTTC.

This clone was observed once. The chain is built from TRBV23-1 and TRBJ1-1; D remains unclear. TRBV23-1 is classed as an ORF, of uncertain function. Trimming shortened V by 6 bases and J by 6 bases, and 8 bases separated the two germline ends. CDR3 size: 11 residues. The CDR3 DNA reads TGCGCCAGCAGAAGGACTCCTGAAGCTTTCTTT. Amino acid sequence: CASRRTPEAFF.

This clone occurred once. The rearrangement joins TRBV18 to TRBJ1-1, with D unresolved. Germline V gene lookup returns CDR1 KGHSH and CDR2 LQKENI. Trimming stripped 3 bases from V and 6 bases from J, with 14 bases between. CDR3 length: 14 amino acids. DNA of the CDR3: TGTGCCAGCTCACCGCGACCGCAGAGCGCTGAAGCTTTCTTT. Translating it yields CASSPRPQSAEAFF.